The rows below give T cell receptor beta chains drawn from one sample of a study of blood T cell repertoires in COVID-19. TCRdb's copy holds only in-frame clones and misses some; the assay was immunoSEQ multiplex PCR. The table includes 180,000 or so clones, about 88% detected once. The sequenced sample was peripheral blood. Source of these receptors: a man younger than 30 with acute or convalescent COVID-19. Each CDR3 is given with its conserved first and last residue. A D gene is named only where the DNA matches it firmly. Some rows have no size entry. The others give once, few or many, or a class for an expanded clone.

V gene,D gene,J gene,clone size,CDR3 DNA,CDR3 protein
TRBV9,NA,TRBJ1-2,NA,TGTGCCAGCAGCGTAGAGTCAGGGTTTAGCTACACCTTC,CASSVESGFSYTF
TRBV28,NA,TRBJ1-1,few,TGTGCCAGCAGCCGGAGGGAACTGCTGAACACTGAAGCTTTCTTT,CASSRRELLNTEAFF
TRBV18,NA,TRBJ1-3,NA,TGTGCCAGCTCACTAAATGTCGGGACATTGGAAAACACCATATATTTT,CASSLNVGTLENTIYF
TRBV7-8,TRBD1,TRBJ1-5,NA,TGTGCCAGCAGCTTAGCCCGGACAGGGGCTCAGCCCCAGCATTTT,CASSLARTGAQPQHF
TRBV5-1,NA,TRBJ2-7,NA,TGCGCCAGCAGCTTGGAGCGGGCATCGTACGGAGAGCAGTACTTC,CASSLERASYGEQYF
TRBV7-9,NA,TRBJ2-1,NA,TGTGCCAGCAGCTTACCTATCGGGCGGGGCGGCTCCTACAATGAGCAGTTCTTC,CASSLPIGRGGSYNEQFF
TRBV7-9,NA,TRBJ1-2,NA,TGTGCCAGCAGCTTAGACAGGGAATGGGATGGCTACACCTTC,CASSLDREWDGYTF
TRBV11-2,TRBD2,TRBJ2-4,NA,TGTGCCAGCAGCTTATGGGCCGGGGGGGACAAAAACATTCAGTACTTC,CASSLWAGGDKNIQYF
TRBV30,NA,TRBJ1-4,NA,TGTGCCTGGAGCTACGGGGTGGGTGAAAAACTGTTTTTT,CAWSYGVGEKLFF
TRBV11-2,NA,TRBJ1-5,few,TGTGCCAGCAGCTTAGTCATCAAGGGGCAGGGGAATCAGCCCCAGCATTTT,CASSLVIKGQGNQPQHF
TRBV5-4,NA,TRBJ2-5,NA,TGTGCCAGCAGCTTGGGACTGGGGGCGGAGACCCAGTACTTC,CASSLGLGAETQYF
TRBV19,TRBD1,TRBJ1-4,NA,TGTGCCAGTAGGCGCCGGGACAGGGGGCGAAGGGAAAAACTGTTTTTT,CASRRRDRGRREKLFF
TRBV6-4,NA,TRBJ1-3,NA,TGTGCCAGCAGTGACTGTGGCCCGCGAAACACCATATATTTT,CASSDCGPRNTIYF
TRBV3-1/TRBV3-2,TRBD1,TRBJ2-5,NA,TGTGCCAGCAGCCCTGTAGGACAGGGTGAGACCCAGTACTTC,CASSPVGQGETQYF
TRBV2,NA,TRBJ1-1,NA,TGTGCCAGCAGTCTGCTACTAACAGGGACCACTGAAGCTTTCTTT,CASSLLLTGTTEAFF
TRBV19,NA,TRBJ1-2,many,TGTGCCTCAAGAGGGCAACCTCCACTCTCTAACTATGGCTACACCTTC,CASRGQPPLSNYGYTF
TRBV19,NA,TRBJ1-5,NA,TGTGCCAGTACCCCCGGGGTCCATCAGCCCCAGCATTTT,CASTPGVHQPQHF
TRBV28,NA,TRBJ2-7,NA,TGTGCCAGCAGACCGGGAGTTAAGGAGCAGTACTTC,CASRPGVKEQYF
TRBV5-1,NA,TRBJ2-6,NA,TGCGCCAGCAGCTTGACCACCGTCGGTGGGGCCAACGTCCTGACTTTC,CASSLTTVGGANVLTF
TRBV29-1,TRBD1,TRBJ2-2,NA,TGCAGCGTTCAGGGGGCCACCGGGGAGCTGTTTTTT,CSVQGATGELFF
TRBV19,NA,TRBJ1-5,NA,TGTGCCAGTAGGGTCCGGGTAGACCAGCCCCAGCATTTT,CASRVRVDQPQHF
TRBV7-3,TRBD1,TRBJ1-1,NA,TGTGCCAGCAGCTCGGGCCAGGGGGCTTCTGAAGCTTTCTTT,CASSSGQGASEAFF
TRBV18,TRBD2,TRBJ2-1,NA,TGTGCCAGCTCACCATCCGACCGTATAGCGGGGGGTTACAATGAGCAGTTCTTC,CASSPSDRIAGGYNEQFF
TRBV5-5,TRBD2,TRBJ2-1,NA,TGTGCCAGCAGCATAGAAATAGCGGGGGAGCAGTTCTTC,CASSIEIAGEQFF
TRBV30,NA,TRBJ2-5,few,TGTGCCTGGAGTGTTAGGCAGGGGGGAGAGACCCAGTACTTC,CAWSVRQGGETQYF
TRBV2,NA,TRBJ1-4,few,TGTGCCAGCAAGGGGGGGTCTAATGAAAAACTGTTTTTT,CASKGGSNEKLFF
TRBV5-1,TRBD1,TRBJ1-2,NA,TGCGCCAGCAGCTTGGGGGGGACAGCCCTTAACTATGGCTACACCTTC,CASSLGGTALNYGYTF
TRBV19,TRBD1,TRBJ2-5,NA,TGTGCCAGTAGTACCTCAGGGGGCGGAGAGACCCAGTACTTC,CASSTSGGGETQYF
TRBV6-5,NA,TRBJ1-2,NA,TGTGCCAGCAGCACCGGGACAACGGGCTATGGCTACACCTTC,CASSTGTTGYGYTF
TRBV4-2,TRBD1,TRBJ1-4,NA,TGTGCCAGCAGCCAAGATACAGGGGATAATGAAAAACTGTTTTTT,CASSQDTGDNEKLFF
TRBV6-5,NA,TRBJ2-3,NA,TGTGCCAGCAGTTACTATGGCGGGGACCACGATACGCAGTATTTT,CASSYYGGDHDTQYF
TRBV27,TRBD2,TRBJ2-2,NA,TGTGCCAGCAGACAACTGGGACTAGACACCGGGGAGCTGTTTTTT,CASRQLGLDTGELFF
TRBV2,TRBD1,TRBJ1-5,NA,TGTGCCAGCAGTGGCGACAGGGGATATCAGCCCCAGCATTTT,CASSGDRGYQPQHF
TRBV18,TRBD2,TRBJ2-3,NA,TGTGCCAGCTCACCCGGGACTAGCGGGGGGCAGTATTTT,CASSPGTSGGQYF
TRBV19,NA,TRBJ1-5,NA,TGTGCCAGTCGAACGACAGGTATTAGCAATCAGCCCCAGCATTTT,CASRTTGISNQPQHF
TRBV7-3,TRBD1,TRBJ2-3,NA,TGTGCCAGCAGCTCTACAGGGGTGGCAGATACGCAGTATTTT,CASSSTGVADTQYF
TRBV29-1,TRBD1,TRBJ2-3,NA,TGCAGCGTTTCGGACAGGAACGTGTTCACAGATACGCAGTATTTT,CSVSDRNVFTDTQYF
TRBV30,TRBD2,TRBJ2-1,once,TGTGCCTGGAGGACTAGCGGGGGGACCAACAATGAGCAGTTCTTC,CAWRTSGGTNNEQFF
TRBV7-6,TRBD1,TRBJ2-6,NA,TGTGCCAGCAGCTTGGGGGCGGCTAGGGGGCCGAGGGCCAACGTCCTGACTTTC,CASSLGAARGPRANVLTF
TRBV25-1,TRBD1,TRBJ2-1,few,TGTGCCAGCACCAGGACAGGGGTATACAATGAGCAGTTCTTC,CASTRTGVYNEQFF
TRBV24-1,NA,TRBJ1-2,NA,TGTGCCACCAGTCCTCGAGCAAACTATGGCTACACCTTC,CATSPRANYGYTF
TRBV5-1,NA,TRBJ2-2,NA,TGCGCCAGCAGCCTCCTGGAGTCCAGCACCGGGGAGCTGTTTTTT,CASSLLESSTGELFF
TRBV25-1,TRBD1,TRBJ1-2,NA,TGTGCCAGCAGCCCATCTCCGCGGGACAGGGAGGGTAGAGGCTACACCTTC,CASSPSPRDREGRGYTF
TRBV27,NA,TRBJ1-2,NA,TGTGCCAGCAGTTTGAGGGCAGGCTATGGCTACACCTTC,CASSLRAGYGYTF
TRBV3-1/TRBV3-2,NA,TRBJ2-1,NA,TGTGCCAGCAGCCAAGATCGGACAGAAGACAATGAGCAGTTCTTC,CASSQDRTEDNEQFF
TRBV7-8,NA,TRBJ2-1,NA,TGTGCCAGCCGACGGCGGGGAACCTACAATGAGCAGTTCTTC,CASRRRGTYNEQFF
TRBV5-4,NA,TRBJ2-6,NA,TGTGCCAGCAGCCGCGTGGGGCGGGGCCTCTCTGGGGCCAACGTCCTGACTTTC,CASSRVGRGLSGANVLTF
TRBV6-5,TRBD2,TRBJ2-1,NA,TGTGCCAGCAGTTACTCATCCTCGGGGGGGTTTTTTGAGCAGTTCTTC,CASSYSSSGGFFEQFF
TRBV11-3,NA,TRBJ1-6,NA,TGTGCCAGCAGCCTGCGTCTCTCAACAGGGAAGGATTCACCCCTCCACTTT,CASSLRLSTGKDSPLHF
TRBV6-5,NA,TRBJ2-5,NA,TGTGCCAGCACCTACTCGGGGCGTGGTGGAGAGACCCAGTACTTC,CASTYSGRGGETQYF
TRBV28,TRBD1,TRBJ1-2,NA,TGTGCCAGCAGTACGGGACAGCTCTATGGCTACACCTTC,CASSTGQLYGYTF